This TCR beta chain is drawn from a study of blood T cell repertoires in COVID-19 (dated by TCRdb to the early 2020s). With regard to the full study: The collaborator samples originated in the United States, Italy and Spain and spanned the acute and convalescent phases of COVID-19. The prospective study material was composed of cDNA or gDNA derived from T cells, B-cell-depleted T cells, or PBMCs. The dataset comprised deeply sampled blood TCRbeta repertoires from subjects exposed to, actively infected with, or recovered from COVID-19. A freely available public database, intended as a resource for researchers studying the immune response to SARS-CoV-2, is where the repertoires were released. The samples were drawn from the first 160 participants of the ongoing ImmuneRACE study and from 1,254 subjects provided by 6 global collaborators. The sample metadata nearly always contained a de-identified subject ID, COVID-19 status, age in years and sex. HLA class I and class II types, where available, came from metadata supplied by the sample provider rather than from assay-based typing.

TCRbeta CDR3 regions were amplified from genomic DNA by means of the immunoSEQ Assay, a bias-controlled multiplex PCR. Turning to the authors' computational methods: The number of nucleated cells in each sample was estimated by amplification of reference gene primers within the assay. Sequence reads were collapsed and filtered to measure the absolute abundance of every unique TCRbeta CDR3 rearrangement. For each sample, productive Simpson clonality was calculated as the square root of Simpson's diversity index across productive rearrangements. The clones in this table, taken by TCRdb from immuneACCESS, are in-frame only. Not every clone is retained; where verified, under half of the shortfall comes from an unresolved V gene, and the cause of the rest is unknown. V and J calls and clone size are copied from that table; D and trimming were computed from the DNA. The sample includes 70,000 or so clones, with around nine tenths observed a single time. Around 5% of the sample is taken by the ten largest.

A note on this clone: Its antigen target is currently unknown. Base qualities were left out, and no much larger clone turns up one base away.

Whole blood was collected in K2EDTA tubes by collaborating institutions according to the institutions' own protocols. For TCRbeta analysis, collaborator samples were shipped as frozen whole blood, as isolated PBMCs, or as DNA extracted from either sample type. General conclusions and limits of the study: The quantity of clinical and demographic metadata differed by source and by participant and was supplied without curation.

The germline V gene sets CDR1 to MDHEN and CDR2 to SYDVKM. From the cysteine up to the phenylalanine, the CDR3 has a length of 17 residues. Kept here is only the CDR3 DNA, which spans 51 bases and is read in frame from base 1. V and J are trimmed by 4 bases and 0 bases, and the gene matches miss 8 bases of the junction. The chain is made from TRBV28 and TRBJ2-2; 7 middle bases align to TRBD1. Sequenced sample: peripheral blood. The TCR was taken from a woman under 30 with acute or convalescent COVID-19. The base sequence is TGTGCCAGCAGTTCGGCTTTTGGACAGGCGAACACCGGGGAGCTGTTTTTT. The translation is CASSSAFGQANTGELFF.